This T cell receptor beta chain was obtained from a study of Graves' ophthalmopathy and Graves' hyperthyroidism. This clonotype appeared many times. Per the germline V gene, CDR1 is SGHTA and CDR2 is FQGTGA. Trimming took 2 bases from V and 3 from J, leaving 8 bases between them. The CDR3 runs to 13 residues. Beta-chain TCR CDR3 regions were amplified from RNA transcripts. After a first-round RT-PCR with HTBI primers, a second-round multiplex PCR was run. TCRdb reprocessed the multiplex PCR reads with MiXCR, giving one entry per CDR3 protein. Of about 390,000 distinct CDR3 sequences in the sample, approximately 15% are singletons; the top ten hold around 6.6%.

The sequenced sample was peripheral blood. This sequence was found in a woman under 30 with stable Graves' hyperthyroidism. This chain connects TRBV7-3 to TRBJ2-7; the D is unclear. The CDR3, as DNA: TGTGCCAGCAGCTTAGGAAGTGGCTACGAGCAGTACTTC. Its translation: CASSLGSGYEQYF.